This T cell receptor beta chain derives from a study of shared clonotypes between healthy human individuals. General study findings and limits: Several donors showed sharing of 4.5% to 6% of naive CD4 clonotypes. Naive subsets usually exceeded memory subsets in estimated richness. Clonotypes not shared had lower generation probabilities than those common to all four donors.

The assay ran at deep level. TCRdb's copy holds only in-frame clones and misses some; the assay was immunoSEQ multiplex PCR. The repertoire has more than 1,200,000 clones, approximately 98.5% of them found once; the top ten carry about 0.4%. Germline V lookup: CDR1 SGHTA, CDR2 FQGTGA. Trimming left V 5 bases short and J 8 bases short, with 12 bases between. The CDR3 loop spans 13 amino acids. A remark on this clone: Its antigen remains unidentified.

The V call is TRBV7-3, the J call TRBJ1-4; D remains ambiguous. Sequences were obtained from naive CD4+ T cells sorted from blood. The sample's subset: CD45RA+ positively selected. The clonotype was recovered from a man aged 25 to 40 in good health. The CDR3 DNA reads TGTGCCAGCAGCCAACGGGGAGGGGAAAAACTGTTTTTT. Amino acid sequence: CASSQRGGEKLFF.